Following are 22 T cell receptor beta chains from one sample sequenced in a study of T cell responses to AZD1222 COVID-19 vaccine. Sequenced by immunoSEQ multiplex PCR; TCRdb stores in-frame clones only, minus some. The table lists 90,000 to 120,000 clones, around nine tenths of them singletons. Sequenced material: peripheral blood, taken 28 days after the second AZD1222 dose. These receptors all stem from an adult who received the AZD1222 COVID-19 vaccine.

As DNA, the CDR3 is TGTGCCAGCTCACCGGACGGAGACTATGGCTACACCTTC. Translating it yields CASSPDGDYGYTF. V and J are TRBV18 and TRBJ1-2; D not certain. Between the trimmed V and J ends, which lost 3 bases and 3 bases, there was a span of 8 bases. The germline CDR1 and CDR2 sequences are KGHSH and LQKENI. This CDR3 is 13 amino acids long.

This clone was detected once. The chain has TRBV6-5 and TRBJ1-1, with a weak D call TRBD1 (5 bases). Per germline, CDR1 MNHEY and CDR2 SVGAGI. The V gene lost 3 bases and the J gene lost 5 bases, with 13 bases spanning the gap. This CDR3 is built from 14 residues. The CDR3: CASSYGGIGTEAFF. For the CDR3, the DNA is TGTGCCAGCAGTTATGGGGGGATCGGGACTGAAGCTTTCTTT.

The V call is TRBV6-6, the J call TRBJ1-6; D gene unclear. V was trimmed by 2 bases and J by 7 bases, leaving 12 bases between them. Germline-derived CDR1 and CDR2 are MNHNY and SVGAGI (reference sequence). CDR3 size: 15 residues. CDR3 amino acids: CASSYPLAVNSPLHF. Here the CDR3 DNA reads TGTGCCAGCAGTTACCCGCTGGCCGTGAATTCACCCCTCCACTTT.

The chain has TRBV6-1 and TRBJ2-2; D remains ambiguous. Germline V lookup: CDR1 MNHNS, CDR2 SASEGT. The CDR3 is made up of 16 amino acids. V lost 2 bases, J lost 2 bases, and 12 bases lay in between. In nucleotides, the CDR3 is TGTGCCAGCAGTGAAATGTCTGGGAAAAACACCGGGGAGCTGTTTTTT. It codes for CASSEMSGKNTGELFF.

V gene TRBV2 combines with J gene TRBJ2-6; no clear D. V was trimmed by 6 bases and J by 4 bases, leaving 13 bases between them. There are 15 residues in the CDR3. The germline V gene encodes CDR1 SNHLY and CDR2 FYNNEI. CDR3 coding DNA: TGTGCCAGCAGATTAGACTCGCCCGGGGCCAACGTCCTGACTTTC. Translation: CASRLDSPGANVLTF. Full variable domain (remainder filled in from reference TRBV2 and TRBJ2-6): EPEVTQTPSHQVTQMGQEVILRCVPISNHLYFYWYRQILGQKVEFLVSFYNNEISEKSEIFDDQFSVERPDGSNFTLKIRSTKLEDSAMYFCASRLDSPGANVLTFGAGSRLTVL.

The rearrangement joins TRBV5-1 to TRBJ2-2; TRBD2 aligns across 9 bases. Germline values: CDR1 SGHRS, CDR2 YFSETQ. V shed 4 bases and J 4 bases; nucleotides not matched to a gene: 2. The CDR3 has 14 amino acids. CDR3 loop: CASSTGLATGELFF. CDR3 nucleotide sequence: TGCGCCAGCAGCACGGGACTAGCCACCGGGGAGCTGTTTTTT.

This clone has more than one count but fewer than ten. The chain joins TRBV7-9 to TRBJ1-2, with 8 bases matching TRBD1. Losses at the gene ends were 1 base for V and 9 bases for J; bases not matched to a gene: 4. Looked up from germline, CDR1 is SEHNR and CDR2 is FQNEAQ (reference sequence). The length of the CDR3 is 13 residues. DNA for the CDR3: TGTGCCAGCAGCTTAGATCAGGGGGCGAGCTACACCTTC. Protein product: CASSLDQGASYTF. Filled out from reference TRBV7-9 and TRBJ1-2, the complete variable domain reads DTGVSQNPRHKITKRGQNVTFRCDPISEHNRLYWYRQTLGQGPEFLTYFQNEAQLEKSRLLSDRFSAERPKGSFSTLEIQRTEQGDSAMYLCASSLDQGASYTFGSGTRLTVV.

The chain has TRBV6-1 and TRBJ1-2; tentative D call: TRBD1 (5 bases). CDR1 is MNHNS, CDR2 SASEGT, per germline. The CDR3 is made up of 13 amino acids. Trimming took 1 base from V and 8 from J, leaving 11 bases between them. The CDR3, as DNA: TGTGCCAGCAGTGAAGTAGTAGGGGCGGGCTACACCTTC. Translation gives CASSEVVGAGYTF.

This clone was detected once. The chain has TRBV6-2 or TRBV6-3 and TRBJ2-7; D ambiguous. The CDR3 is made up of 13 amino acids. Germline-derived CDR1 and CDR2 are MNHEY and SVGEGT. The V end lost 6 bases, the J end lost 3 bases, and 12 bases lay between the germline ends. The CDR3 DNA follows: TGTGCCAGCAGCCGAGATGAACACTACGAGCAGTACTTC. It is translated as CASSRDEHYEQYF.

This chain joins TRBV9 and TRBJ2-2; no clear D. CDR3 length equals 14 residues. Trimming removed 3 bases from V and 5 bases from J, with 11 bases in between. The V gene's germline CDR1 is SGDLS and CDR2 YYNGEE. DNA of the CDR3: TGTGCCAGCAGCGCCACATTCGGAACCGGGGAGCTGTTTTTT. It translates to CASSATFGTGELFF.

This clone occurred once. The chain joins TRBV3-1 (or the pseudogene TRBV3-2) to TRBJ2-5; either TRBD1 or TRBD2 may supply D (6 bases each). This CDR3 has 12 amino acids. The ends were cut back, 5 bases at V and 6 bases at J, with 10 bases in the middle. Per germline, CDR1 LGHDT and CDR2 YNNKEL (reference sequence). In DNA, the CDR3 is TGTGCCAGCAGCTGGGGGGCTAAGACCCAGTACTTC. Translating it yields CASSWGAKTQYF.

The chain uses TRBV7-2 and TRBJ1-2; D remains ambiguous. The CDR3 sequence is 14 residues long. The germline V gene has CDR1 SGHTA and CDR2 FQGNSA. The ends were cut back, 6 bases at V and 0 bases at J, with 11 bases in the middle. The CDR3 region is CASRTGGTNYGYTF. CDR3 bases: TGTGCCAGCAGGACCGGAGGGACTAACTATGGCTACACCTTC.

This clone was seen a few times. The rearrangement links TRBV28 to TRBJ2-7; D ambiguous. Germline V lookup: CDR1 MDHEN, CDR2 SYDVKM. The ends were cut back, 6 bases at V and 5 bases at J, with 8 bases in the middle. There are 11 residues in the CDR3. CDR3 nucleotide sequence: TGTGCCAGCAGCCGGTGGGACGAGCAGTACTTC. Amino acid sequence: CASSRWDEQYF.

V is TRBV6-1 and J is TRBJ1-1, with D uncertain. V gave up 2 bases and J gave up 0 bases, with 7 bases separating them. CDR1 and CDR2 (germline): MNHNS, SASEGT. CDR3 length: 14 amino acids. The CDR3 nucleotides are TGTGCCAGCAGTGAACCGAACTTGAACACTGAAGCTTTCTTT. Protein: CASSEPNLNTEAFF.

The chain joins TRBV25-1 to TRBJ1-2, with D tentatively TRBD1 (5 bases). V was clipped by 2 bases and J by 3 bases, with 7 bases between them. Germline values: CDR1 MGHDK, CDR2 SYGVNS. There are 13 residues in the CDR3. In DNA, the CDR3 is TGTGCCAGCAGTGAACTGGGGGACTATGGCTACACCTTC. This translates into CASSELGDYGYTF.

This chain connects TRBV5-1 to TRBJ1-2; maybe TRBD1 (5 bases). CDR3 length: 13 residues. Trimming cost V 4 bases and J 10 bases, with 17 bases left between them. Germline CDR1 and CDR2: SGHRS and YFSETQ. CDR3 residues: CASSQNRDRDYTF. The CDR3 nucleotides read TGCGCCAGCAGCCAAAACCGGGACCGTGACTACACCTTC.

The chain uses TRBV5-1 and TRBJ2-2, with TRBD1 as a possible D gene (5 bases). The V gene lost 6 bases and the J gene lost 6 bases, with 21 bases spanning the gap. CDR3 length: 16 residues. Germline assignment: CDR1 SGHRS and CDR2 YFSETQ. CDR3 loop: CASTSHLGAHPGELFF. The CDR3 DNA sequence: TGCGCCAGCACCTCCCATCTTGGGGCCCACCCCGGGGAGCTGTTTTTT.

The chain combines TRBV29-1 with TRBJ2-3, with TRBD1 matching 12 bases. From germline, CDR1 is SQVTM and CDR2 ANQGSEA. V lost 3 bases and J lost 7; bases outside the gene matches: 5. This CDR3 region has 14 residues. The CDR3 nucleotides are TGCAGCGTTGATGGGACAGGGGGCGCAAATACGCAGTATTTT. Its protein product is CSVDGTGGANTQYF.

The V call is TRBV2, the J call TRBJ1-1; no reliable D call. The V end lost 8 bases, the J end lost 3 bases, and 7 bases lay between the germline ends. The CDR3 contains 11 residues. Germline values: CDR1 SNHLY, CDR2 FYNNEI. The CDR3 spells CASQPDTEAFF. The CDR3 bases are TGTGCCAGCCAGCCGGACACTGAAGCTTTCTTT.

Here the CDR3 DNA reads TGCAGTGCTAGTGGGCAGTCGAACACCGGGGAGCTGTTTTTT. The encoded protein is CSASGQSNTGELFF. The chain carries TRBV20-1 and TRBJ2-2; D is undetermined. V lost 3 bases and J lost 0, with 8 bases in between. The germline V gene has CDR1 DFQATT and CDR2 SNEGSKA (reference sequence). The CDR3 has 14 amino acids.

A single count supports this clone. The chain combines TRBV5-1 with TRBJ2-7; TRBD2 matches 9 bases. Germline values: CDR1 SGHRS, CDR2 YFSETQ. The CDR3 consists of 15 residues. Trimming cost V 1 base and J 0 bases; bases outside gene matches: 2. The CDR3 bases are TGCGCCAGCAGCTTGTCTAGCGGGACCTCCTACGAGCAGTACTTC. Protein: CASSLSSGTSYEQYF.

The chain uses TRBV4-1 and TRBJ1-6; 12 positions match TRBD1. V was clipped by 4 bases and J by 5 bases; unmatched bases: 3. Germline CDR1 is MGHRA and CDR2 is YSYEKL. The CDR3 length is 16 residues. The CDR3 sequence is CASSLGTGGNNSPLHF. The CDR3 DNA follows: TGCGCCAGCAGCCTCGGGACAGGGGGCAATAATTCACCCCTCCACTTT.